This TCR beta chain derives from a study of shared clonotypes between healthy human individuals. Background on the study: Three CD4 naive, three CD4 memory, two CD8 naive and one CD8 memory plate were used per donor.

With respect to this clone: Its antigen is as yet unknown.

Study results and limitations: Limitation of the genetic and exposure-history diversity represented came from the few donors. Clonotypes which were not shared had lower generation probabilities than clonotypes that all four donors shared.

The germline CDR1 and CDR2 sequences are KGHSH and LQKENI. Trimming took off 8 bases at V and 1 base at J, with 20 bases between the two ends. There are 16 residues in the CDR3. Negatively enriched CD4+ T cells were divided by CD45RA into naive and memory. Data came from immunoSEQ multiplex PCR; TCRdb stores just in-frame clones and leaves some out. Of around 2.5 million clones listed, roughly 93% are singletons. The chain has TRBV18 and TRBJ1-1; the D gene is possibly TRBD1 (5 bases). The sample taken for sequencing was naive CD4+ T cells from PBMCs. The sample's subset: CD45RA+ positively selected. The receptor was derived from a man between 18 and 29 years old in good health. Some clones in this sample may be carry-over from other donors' samples. CDR3 in amino acids: CASRFRGVDRNTEAFF. As DNA, the CDR3 is TGTGCCAGCAGATTCCGAGGGGTTGACCGGAACACTGAAGCTTTCTTT.